The 15 T cell receptor beta chains in this list originate from one sample, sequenced in a study of patients and donors after allogeneic stem cell transplantation. TCRdb re-called the RT-PCR reads through MiXCR, storing one row per CDR3 protein. The top ten clones hold 33% of a sample with some 200,000 distinct CDR3 sequences, around two fifths of them seen once. The sample comprised blood, either unsorted or a sorted T cell fraction (not recorded which). The origin of the receptors is a human donor who was either an allogeneic HSCT recipient or a stem cell or donor lymphocyte infusion donor (not recorded which). It is not recorded whose cells these are; they may come from a transplant donor.

The chain is built from TRBV4-3 and TRBJ2-2; 8 nucleotides agree with TRBD1. CDR3 length: 15 amino acids. The germline V gene has CDR1 LGHNA and CDR2 YSLEER. J lost 7 bases, V lost 3 bases, and 7 bases had no gene match. The CDR3 reads CASSQEDRANGELFF. DNA for the CDR3: TGCGCCAGCAGCCAGGAGGACAGGGCCAACGGGGAGCTGTTTTTT.

The chain joins TRBV6-2 or TRBV6-3 to TRBJ2-1; D may be TRBD2 (6 bases). CDR1 is MNHEY, CDR2 SVGEGT, per germline. Trimming shortened V by 0 bases and J by 3 bases, and 12 bases separated the two germline ends. The length of the CDR3 is 16 residues. The CDR3 sequence: CASSYSGAGRYNEQFF. The CDR3 DNA follows: TGTGCCAGCAGTTACTCAGGAGCGGGCCGCTACAATGAGCAGTTCTTC.

This clonotype was observed once. The rearrangement uses TRBV7-9 and TRBJ1-5; 8 nucleotides agree with TRBD1. The CDR3 is 13 residues long. J was trimmed by 11 bases and V by 1 base; bases with no gene match: 4. The germline V gene has CDR1 SEHNR and CDR2 FQNEAQ (reference sequence). The CDR3 DNA is TGTGCCAGCAGCTTAGAGGGACAGGTAACCCAGCATTTT. It is translated as CASSLEGQVTQHF.

The gene calls are TRBV29-1 and TRBJ1-1, with TRBD1 as a possible D gene (5 bases). There are 16 residues in the CDR3. Trimming removed 6 bases at V and 4 bases at J, with 24 bases between. In germline, CDR1 is SQVTM, CDR2 ANQGSEA. Here the CDR3 reads CSVAGGGGGLITEAFF. The CDR3 nucleotides read TGCAGCGTCGCCGGGGGAGGCGGTGGATTGATCACTGAAGCTTTCTTT.

This clonotype was seen just once. The CDR3 DNA sequence: TGTGCCAGCAGCCATTGGAAAACTAGCGGGAGTTACGTTGAGCAGTTCTTC. It encodes CASSHWKTSGSYVEQFF. This chain connects TRBV3-1 to TRBJ2-1, with 11 bases aligning to TRBD2. The germline CDR1 and CDR2 sequences are LGHDT and YNNKEL (reference sequence). J gave up 9 bases and V 3 bases, and 13 bases lay outside the gene matches. CDR3 length: 17 amino acids.

The V and J genes are TRBV6-6 and TRBJ2-5; D is perhaps TRBD2 (6 bases). The CDR3 consists of 16 residues. Germline assignment: CDR1 MNHNY and CDR2 SVGAGI (reference sequence). V was cut by 6 bases and J by 2 bases, with 19 bases left in between. The CDR3 protein is CASSPTPLEGQETQYF. The CDR3, as DNA: TGTGCCAGCAGCCCTACCCCCTTGGAGGGGCAAGAGACCCAGTACTTC.

The table lists this clonotype with a few counts. V usage is TRBV12-3 or TRBV12-4 and J usage is TRBJ1-3; D is unclear. Between the trimmed V and J ends, which lost 5 bases and 2 bases, there was a span of 19 bases. The CDR3 length is 17 residues. DNA for the CDR3: TGTGCCAGCAGTGAGGCAGTCGGTTCAGGCACTGGAAACACCATATATTTT. Its translation is CASSEAVGSGTGNTIYF.

This chain connects TRBV5-1 to TRBJ2-5; TRBD2 is a possible D gene (5 bases). V was trimmed by 1 base and J by 4 bases, leaving 14 bases between them. Per the germline V gene, CDR1 is SGHRS and CDR2 is YFSETQ. This CDR3 has 15 amino acids. CDR3 sequence reads: CASSLYRGERETQYF. The CDR3 nucleotides read TGCGCCAGCAGCTTGTATCGGGGAGAGAGAGAGACCCAGTACTTC.

This clonotype turned up a few times. The chain has TRBV20-1 and TRBJ2-1; 9 bases are shared with TRBD2. The CDR3 loop spans 15 amino acids. Germline CDR1 and CDR2: DFQATT and SNEGSKA (reference sequence). J lost 3 bases, V lost 4 bases, and 7 bases had no gene match. CDR3 sequence (DNA): TGCAGTGCTAACCCGGGACTAGCAGACTACAATGAGCAGTTCTTC. It is translated as CSANPGLADYNEQFF.

This clonotype was observed a few times. The chain couples TRBV7-9 to TRBJ2-1; possibly TRBD2 for D (5 bases). V dropped 5 bases and J dropped 0 bases, with 14 bases sitting between them. There are 16 residues in the CDR3. In germline, CDR1 is SEHNR, CDR2 FQNEAQ (reference sequence). CDR3 in amino acids: CASSPNSGSSYNEQFF. The DNA of the CDR3 is TGTGCCAGCAGCCCGAACTCGGGGAGCTCCTACAATGAGCAGTTCTTC.

The DNA for the CDR3 is TGTGCCAGCAGTTTAGGTCCCCAGACTAGCGGATCATACAATGAGCAGTTCTTC. Translating gives CASSLGPQTSGSYNEQFF. The chain is built from TRBV12-3 or TRBV12-4 and TRBJ2-1; 9 bases agree with TRBD2. V lost 1 base to trimming and J lost 4 bases; unmatched junction nucleotides: 11. CDR3 length: 18 residues.

This clonotype has only a few counts. The V call is TRBV5-1, the J call TRBJ1-1; 9 bases match TRBD1. The junction had 2 bases not matched to a gene; V was cut back by 3 bases and J by 8 bases. The CDR3 has 12 residues. Germline loops: CDR1 SGHRS, CDR2 YFSETQ. The CDR3 sequence: CASSWTGAEAFF. In DNA, the CDR3 is TGCGCCAGCAGCTGGACAGGGGCCGAAGCTTTCTTT.

This chain uses TRBV20-1 with TRBJ2-7; perhaps D is TRBD1 or TRBD2 (6 bases each). Germline CDR1 and CDR2: DFQATT and SNEGSKA (reference sequence). Trimming shortened V by 7 bases and J by 7 bases, and 14 bases separated the two germline ends. This CDR3 is 11 amino acids long. As DNA, the CDR3 is TGCAGTGAAAGGGGGGTCACTGAGCAGTACTTC. It specifies CSERGVTEQYF.

This clonotype has more than one count but fewer than ten. J is TRBJ2-3 and V is TRBV7-9; no firm D call. Trimming stripped 3 bases from V and 4 bases from J, with 8 bases between. This CDR3 has 13 residues. Germline CDR1 is SEHNR and CDR2 is FQNEAQ (reference sequence). The CDR3 nucleotides read TGTGCCAGCAGCTTGGCGTCGCCAGATACGCAGTATTTT. The encoded protein is CASSLASPDTQYF.

V gene TRBV7-3 combines with J gene TRBJ2-1; perhaps TRBD2 as D (5 bases). The V gene's germline CDR1 is SGHTA and CDR2 FQGTGA. Trimming removed 1 base at V and 0 bases at J, with 10 bases between. The CDR3 length is 16 residues. CDR3: CASSLIRTVSYNEQFF. Written as DNA, the CDR3 is TGTGCCAGCAGCTTAATTCGGACTGTCTCCTACAATGAGCAGTTCTTC.